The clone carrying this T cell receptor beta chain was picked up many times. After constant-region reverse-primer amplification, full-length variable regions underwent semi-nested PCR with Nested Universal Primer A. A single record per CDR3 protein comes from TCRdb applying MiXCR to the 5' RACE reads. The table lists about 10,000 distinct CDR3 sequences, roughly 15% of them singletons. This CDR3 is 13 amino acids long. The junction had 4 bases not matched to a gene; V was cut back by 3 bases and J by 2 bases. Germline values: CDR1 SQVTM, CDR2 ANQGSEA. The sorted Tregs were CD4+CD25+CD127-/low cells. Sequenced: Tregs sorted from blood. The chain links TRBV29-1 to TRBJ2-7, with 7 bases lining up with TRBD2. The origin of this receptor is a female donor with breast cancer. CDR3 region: CSVEGGVPYEQYF. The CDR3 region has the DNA TGCAGCGTTGAGGGAGGGGTACCCTACGAGCAGTACTTC.